These T cell receptor beta chains were read from a single sample in a study of shared clonotypes between healthy human individuals. Generated by immunoSEQ multiplex PCR, the TCRdb table keeps only in-frame clones and is missing some. This repertoire shows approximately 2.4 million clones, approximately 94% found once; its top ten account for over 0.1%. The sample was naive CD4+ T cells sorted from blood. The source of these receptors is a man aged 18 to 29 in good health. The CDR3 runs from the conserved cysteine through the conserved F or W. Each record gives: clone size, D gene, V gene, J gene, CDR3 protein, CDR3 DNA. A D gene is named only where the DNA matches it firmly. Where a row states a size, it is once, few, many or the class of an expanded clone; other rows omit it.

.,TRBD1,TRBV5-3,TRBJ1-4,CARSPRTGGEKLFF,TGTGCCAGAAGTCCTAGGACAGGCGGGGAAAAACTGTTTTTT
.,TRBD1,TRBV10-2,TRBJ2-2,CASRMDRVNTGELFF,TGCGCCAGCAGGATGGACAGGGTTAACACCGGGGAGCTGTTTTTT
.,.,TRBV20-1,TRBJ2-7,CSASPLSQYF,TGCAGTGCTAGTCCCCTCTCACAGTACTTC
.,.,TRBV9,TRBJ2-2,CASSLTAQNTGELFF,TGTGCCAGCAGCTTGACAGCCCAGAACACCGGGGAGCTGTTTTTT
once,.,TRBV11-1,TRBJ1-1,CASSLGDGGAGTEAFF,TGTGCCAGCAGCTTAGGGGACGGTGGTGCGGGCACTGAAGCTTTCTTT
.,TRBD2,TRBV5-1,TRBJ2-1,CASSSTSGGPNEQFF,TGCGCCAGCAGCTCGACTAGCGGGGGGCCTAATGAGCAGTTCTTC
.,.,TRBV27,TRBJ2-3,CASSFMDTQYF,TGTGCCAGCAGTTTCATGGATACGCAGTATTTT
.,TRBD1,TRBV30,TRBJ1-2,CAWRGDRGNYGYTF,TGTGCCTGGAGGGGGGACAGGGGAAACTATGGCTACACCTTC
.,TRBD1,TRBV9,TRBJ2-7,CASSAQPDRGQNEQYF,TGTGCCAGCAGCGCCCAACCTGACAGGGGGCAAAACGAGCAGTACTTC
.,.,TRBV7-2,TRBJ1-3,CASSLTISGNTIYF,TGTGCCAGCAGCTTAACGATATCTGGAAACACCATATATTTT
.,.,TRBV11-2,TRBJ2-3,CASRSPGRRGTDTQYF,TGTGCCAGCAGGTCCCCGGGACGCAGAGGCACAGATACGCAGTATTTT
.,TRBD1,TRBV10-3,TRBJ1-5,CATGGGAGNQPQHF,TGTGCCACGGGAGGGGGCGCGGGCAATCAGCCCCAGCATTTT
.,.,TRBV9,TRBJ2-7,CASSHPSNEQYF,TGTGCCAGCAGCCATCCTTCGAACGAGCAGTACTTC
.,.,TRBV5-4,TRBJ2-6,CASSLTGSGANVLTF,TGTGCCAGCAGCTTAACAGGGTCTGGGGCCAACGTCCTGACTTTC
.,.,TRBV25-1,TRBJ1-5,CASSAPGTGQPQHF,TGTGCCAGCAGTGCACCGGGAACGGGCCAGCCCCAGCATTTT
.,TRBD2,TRBV11-3,TRBJ2-1,CASSLSSGTSSYNEQFF,TGTGCCAGCAGCTTAAGTAGCGGGACCAGCTCCTACAATGAGCAGTTCTTC
.,TRBD1,TRBV7-9,TRBJ1-6,CASSLGAKGAHSPLHF,TGTGCCAGCAGCTTAGGGGCCAAGGGGGCCCATTCACCCCTCCACTTT
.,.,TRBV18,TRBJ2-3,CASSPYTGTGADTQYF,TGTGCCAGCTCACCATATACCGGGACTGGGGCAGATACGCAGTATTTT
.,.,TRBV10-3,TRBJ2-7,CAISEDSPLDEQYF,TGTGCCATCAGCGAGGACAGCCCACTGGACGAGCAGTACTTC
once,TRBD2,TRBV7-9,TRBJ2-1,CASSLLAGTYNEQFF,TGTGCCAGCAGCTTACTAGCGGGGACCTACAATGAGCAGTTCTTC
.,TRBD1,TRBV7-2,TRBJ2-7,CASSPDRGLYEQYF,TGTGCCAGCAGCCCGGACAGGGGATTGTACGAGCAGTACTTC
once,TRBD2,TRBV7-2,TRBJ2-3,CASRQGLAGVYTQYF,TGTGCCAGCAGGCAGGGACTAGCGGGGGTTTATACGCAGTATTTT
once,TRBD1,TRBV28,TRBJ2-2,CASTGQGTRTGELFF,TGTGCCAGCACGGGACAGGGCACGAGGACCGGGGAGCTGTTTTTT
once,.,TRBV4-3,TRBJ2-1,CASSQDKGGSSYNEQFF,TGCGCCAGCAGCCAAGATAAAGGGGGAAGCTCCTACAATGAGCAGTTCTTC
.,.,TRBV30,TRBJ2-1,CAWRGRWENEQFF,TGTGCCTGGAGGGGGCGTTGGGAAAATGAGCAGTTCTTC
.,.,TRBV11-2,TRBJ1-4,CASSFGAGEKLFF,TGTGCCAGCAGCTTCGGGGCAGGGGAAAAACTGTTTTTT
.,.,TRBV6-1,TRBJ1-2,CASSEAGRTAGGYTF,TGTGCCAGCAGTGAAGCGGGTCGGACAGCGGGCGGCTACACCTTC
once,.,TRBV4-1,TRBJ2-2,CASSRYHGNTGELFF,TGCGCCAGCAGCCGATATCACGGGAACACCGGGGAGCTGTTTTTT
.,TRBD1,TRBV6-5,TRBJ1-1,CASSRGSKMNTEAFF,TGTGCCAGCAGCAGGGGGTCTAAGATGAACACTGAAGCTTTCTTT
.,TRBD1,TRBV2,TRBJ2-2,CASSERSRGTGHLF,TGTGCCAGCAGTGAAAGGTCCCGGGGGACAGGTCATCTTTTT
.,.,TRBV11-2,TRBJ1-2,CASSSGPANYGYTF,TGTGCCAGCAGCTCAGGTCCCGCTAACTATGGCTACACCTTC
.,.,TRBV7-2,TRBJ2-5,CASSSPGRETQYF,TGTGCCAGCAGTAGCCCCGGACGGGAGACCCAGTACTTC
.,.,TRBV7-3,TRBJ1-1,CASSVDGLNTEAFF,TGTGCCAGCAGTGTCGACGGCTTGAACACTGAAGCTTTCTTT
few,.,TRBV6-6,TRBJ1-6,CASSPDTFNSPLHF,TGTGCCAGCAGTCCAGACACCTTTAATTCACCCCTCCACTTT
.,.,TRBV6-1,TRBJ1-5,CASSEALRGWGNQPQHF,TGTGCCAGCAGTGAAGCGCTGAGGGGATGGGGCAATCAGCCCCAGCATTTT
.,.,TRBV28,TRBJ2-3,CASSPSAAGTDTQYF,TGTGCCAGCAGTCCCTCGGCAGCTGGGACAGATACGCAGTATTTT
.,TRBD1,TRBV10-3,TRBJ1-6,CAISRDSSYNSPLHF,TGTGCCATCAGCCGGGACAGCTCCTATAATTCACCCCTCCACTTT
.,.,TRBV4-1,TRBJ2-7,CASSHAERVSSYEQYF,TGCGCCAGCAGCCACGCCGAAAGAGTTAGCTCCTACGAGCAGTACTTC
.,.,TRBV6-5,TRBJ2-5,CASSPRPLSETQYF,TGTGCCAGCAGTCCCCGGCCCTTATCAGAGACCCAGTACTTC
.,TRBD2,TRBV9,TRBJ2-2,CASTKRGTSTGELFF,TGTGCCAGCACCAAGCGGGGGACGAGCACCGGGGAGCTGTTTTTT
.,TRBD2,TRBV5-1,TRBJ2-5,CASSLGPSGDQETQYF,TGCGCCAGCAGCCTAGGACCTAGCGGAGACCAAGAGACCCAGTACTTC
.,.,TRBV5-1,TRBJ2-2,CASSLKATGELFF,TGCGCCAGCAGCCTTAAGGCCACCGGGGAGCTGTTTTTT
.,.,TRBV29-1,TRBJ1-1,CSVEGGSRTEAFF,TGCAGCGTTGAGGGAGGGTCCCGCACTGAAGCTTTCTTT
.,.,TRBV11-2,TRBJ2-5,CASSLQETQYF,TGTGCCAGCAGCTTACAAGAGACCCAGTACTTC
.,.,TRBV18,TRBJ1-1,CASSPRQEVNTEAFF,TGTGCCAGCTCACCAAGACAGGAGGTGAACACTGAAGCTTTCTTT
.,.,TRBV9,TRBJ1-6,CASSALDSSSPLHF,TGTGCCAGCAGCGCGCTGGATTCAAGTTCACCCCTCCACTTT
.,TRBD1,TRBV30,TRBJ1-6,CAWKQGAGVYNSPLHF,TGTGCCTGGAAGCAGGGGGCGGGAGTCTATAATTCACCCCTCCACTTT
.,TRBD1,TRBV19,TRBJ1-1,CASSIGTGGPNTEAFF,TGTGCCAGTAGTATAGGGACAGGGGGACCGAACACTGAAGCTTTCTTT
.,.,TRBV6-1,TRBJ2-7,CASSESGSRIYEQYF,TGTGCCAGCAGTGAAAGTGGTAGCCGGATCTACGAGCAGTACTTC
.,TRBD2,TRBV19,TRBJ2-7,CASSVIAGVDEQYF,TGTGCCAGTAGTGTGATAGCGGGGGTGGACGAGCAGTACTTC
.,.,TRBV7-9,TRBJ2-7,CASSQDTYEQYF,TGTGCCAGCAGCCAGGACACCTACGAGCAGTACTTC
once,TRBD1,TRBV5-1,TRBJ1-6,CASSYYDRADSPLHF,TGCGCCAGCAGTTATTATGACAGGGCGGATTCACCCCTCCACTTT
once,TRBD1,TRBV6-1,TRBJ2-7,CASSAPGTVSYEQYF,TGTGCCAGCAGTGCCCCCGGGACAGTCTCCTACGAGCAGTACTTC
.,TRBD1,TRBV10-3,TRBJ1-1,CAIRLDRVNTEAFF,TGTGCCATCAGATTAGACAGGGTGAACACTGAAGCTTTCTTT